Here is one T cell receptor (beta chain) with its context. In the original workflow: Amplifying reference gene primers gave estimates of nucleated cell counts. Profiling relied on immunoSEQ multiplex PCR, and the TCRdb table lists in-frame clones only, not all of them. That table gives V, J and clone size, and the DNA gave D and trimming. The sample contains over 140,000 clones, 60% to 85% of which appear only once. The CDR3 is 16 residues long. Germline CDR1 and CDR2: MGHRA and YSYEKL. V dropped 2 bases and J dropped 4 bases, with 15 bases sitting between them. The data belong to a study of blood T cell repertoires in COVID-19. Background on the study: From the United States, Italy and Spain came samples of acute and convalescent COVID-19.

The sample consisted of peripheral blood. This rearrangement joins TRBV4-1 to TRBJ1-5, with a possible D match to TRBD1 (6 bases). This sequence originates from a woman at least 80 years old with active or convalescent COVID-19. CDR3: CASSQPTRGGNQPQHF. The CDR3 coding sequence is TGCGCCAGCAGCCAACCCACCAGGGGTGGAAATCAGCCCCAGCATTTT.